This T cell receptor beta chain was recorded in a study of technical replicates of blood from several donors. Repertoires were generated with immunoSEQ multiplex PCR, while TCRdb's copy carries only in-frame clones and drops some. Of 65,000 to 90,000 clones in the sample, 75% to 95% were seen once. Source material: T cells isolated from PBMCs. This receptor was taken from a human donor in good health.

Here the CDR3 DNA reads TGTGCCTGGAATTACCCCAGGGAGCAGTTCTTC. Its translation: CAWNYPREQFF. The V call is TRBV30, the J call TRBJ2-1; D unresolved. The CDR3 has 11 residues. V was pared by 4 bases and J by 10 bases, with 11 bases between. The V gene's germline CDR1 is GTSNPN and CDR2 SVGIG (reference sequence).